This T cell receptor beta chain was identified during a study of OX40 agonist ivuxolimab in advanced cancers. This CDR3 region has 14 residues. Unmatched junction bases numbered 4, after V lost 4 bases and J lost 1 base. Looked up from germline, CDR1 is SGHRS and CDR2 is YFSETQ. Clones were read by immunoSEQ multiplex PCR, and TCRdb kept only the in-frame ones, dropping some. The sample includes 50,000 to 65,000 clones, approximately 88% of them seen just once. The chain links TRBV5-1 to TRBJ1-1, with 7 nucleotides matching TRBD1. The source of this sequence is an adult with an advanced solid tumor such as melanoma, head and neck, liver or kidney cancer. Sequencing was performed on CD4+ or CD8+ T cells sorted from blood, taken in a trial of the OX40 agonist ivuxolimab. CDR3 DNA sequence: TGCGCCAGCAGCCTGGGACAGTGGAACACTGAAGCTTTCTTT. Translating gives CASSLGQWNTEAFF.